These T cell receptor beta chains were read from a single sample in a study of CD8+ T cells in alopecia areata. Sequencing was performed with immunoSEQ multiplex PCR; in TCRdb, only in-frame clones are kept and a portion is missing. This sample has over 200,000 clones; 57% occur once, and the top ten carry over 0.4%. The sample in question was CD4+ T cells sorted from blood, obtained at week 0. These receptors all stem from a human donor with alopecia areata. Both conserved end residues are part of each CDR3. D genes are given only for firm matches. Clone size, where shown, is once, few, many, or a class for clones that have expanded.

D gene	V gene	clone size	J gene	CDR3 DNA	CDR3 protein
-	TRBV30	-	TRBJ2-3	TGTGCCTGGAGTTTGGACGGCAAGAGCACAGATACGCAGTATTTT	CAWSLDGKSTDTQYF
-	TRBV5-6	-	TRBJ1-1	TGTGCCAGCAGCTTGTGGGGAGAAGCTTTCTTT	CASSLWGEAFF
-	TRBV5-1	few	TRBJ2-7	TGCGCCAGCAGCTTAAACGAGAACTACGAGCAGTACTTC	CASSLNENYEQYF
-	TRBV27	few	TRBJ1-1	TGTGCCAGCAGGTCACAGGTCGTTGCTTTCTTT	CASRSQVVAFF
TRBD1	TRBV30	-	TRBJ2-1	TGTGCCTGGAGTGTCCACAGGGGAACGGATGAGCAGTTCTTC	CAWSVHRGTDEQFF
-	TRBV5-1	many	TRBJ1-1	TGCGCCAGCAGCTTGGAGGGGGGATCGAACACTGAAGCTTTCTTT	CASSLEGGSNTEAFF
TRBD1	TRBV5-1	-	TRBJ2-3	TGCGCCAGCAGCCCAGGGGACAGAATTAGCACAGATACGCAGTATTTT	CASSPGDRISTDTQYF
-	TRBV7-2	-	TRBJ2-7	TGTGCCAGCAGCCTACTTGCCGCTTACGAGCAGTACTTC	CASSLLAAYEQYF
-	TRBV29-1	-	TRBJ1-2	TGCAGCGTTGACTTCAGGGGCGGTTATGGCTACACCTTC	CSVDFRGGYGYTF
TRBD1	TRBV29-1	-	TRBJ2-1	TGCAGCGTTGAGGGACAGCAATACAATGAGCAGTTCTTC	CSVEGQQYNEQFF
TRBD2	TRBV7-2	few	TRBJ2-1	TGTGCCAGCAGCTTAGAGTCTAGCGGGCGTAATGAGCAGTTCTTC	CASSLESSGRNEQFF
-	TRBV14	-	TRBJ2-3	TGTGCCAGCAGCCCTAGCACAGATACGCAGTATTTT	CASSPSTDTQYF
-	TRBV29-1	-	TRBJ1-1	TGCAGCGTTCACCAGGGACCCATGAACACTGAAGCTTTCTTT	CSVHQGPMNTEAFF
TRBD2	TRBV27	-	TRBJ2-1	TGTGCCAGCAGTCCTGGCCGACTAGCGGGGAACAATGAGCAGTTCTTC	CASSPGRLAGNNEQFF
TRBD1	TRBV29-1	-	TRBJ1-2	TGCAGCGTTGAACGGGACAGCCTCTACACCTTC	CSVERDSLYTF
-	TRBV30	-	TRBJ2-7	TGTGCCTGGAGTGTACACCAGGGGCCTTACTCCTACGAGCAGTACTTC	CAWSVHQGPYSYEQYF
-	TRBV5-6	-	TRBJ2-4	TGTGCCAGCAGCTTGCGGGTCAGATCTATAGCCAAAAACATTCAGTACTTC	CASSLRVRSIAKNIQYF
-	TRBV7-3	few	TRBJ1-1	TGTGCCAGCAGCGCGCAGGAGAACACTGAAGCTTTCTTT	CASSAQENTEAFF
TRBD1	TRBV30	-	TRBJ2-1	TGTGCCTGGAGGGGTATGGGACAGGTATACAATGAGCAGTTCTTC	CAWRGMGQVYNEQFF
TRBD1	TRBV29-1	-	TRBJ2-1	TGCAGCGTTACCGGGACAGTACCTAACAATGAGCAGTTCTTC	CSVTGTVPNNEQFF
TRBD2	TRBV30	-	TRBJ2-1	TGTGCCTGGTCCCTTTGGGCGGGAGATCATCCCTTCTTC	CAWSLWAGDHPFF
TRBD1	TRBV5-1	-	TRBJ2-6	TGCGCCAGCAGCTTATGGACAGGGGTGAGCTCTGGGGCCAACGTCCTGACTTTC	CASSLWTGVSSGANVLTF
-	TRBV4-2	-	TRBJ2-5	TGTGCCAGCAGCCAAGCACTAGGGGAGACCCAGTACTTC	CASSQALGETQYF
-	TRBV11-2	-	TRBJ2-1	TGTGCCAGCAGCTTAGATCTTTATGAGCAGTTCTTC	CASSLDLYEQFF
-	TRBV29-1	-	TRBJ2-3	TGCAGTCTGGCAGGGACAATCACAGATACGCAGTATTTT	CSLAGTITDTQYF
TRBD1	TRBV4-2	-	TRBJ1-6	TGTGCCAGCAGCCGGGGGACAGGGGGCCGCGATAATTCACCCCTCCACTTT	CASSRGTGGRDNSPLHF
-	TRBV4-1	-	TRBJ2-4	TGCGCCAGCAGCCAGACCCGACAGGTCCTAGCCAAAAACATTCAGTACTTC	CASSQTRQVLAKNIQYF
TRBD2	TRBV5-1	few	TRBJ2-1	TGCGCCAGCAGCCGGGGACTAGCGGGTATAAGCTCCTACAATGAGCAGTTCTTC	CASSRGLAGISSYNEQFF
-	TRBV29-1	-	TRBJ1-3	TGCAGCGTCCGAAGGGGCGGCAACACCATATATTTT	CSVRRGGNTIYF
TRBD1	TRBV2	-	TRBJ1-1	TGTGCCAGCAAGAGGACAGGGGGCGCAGGGACTGAAGCTTTCTTT	CASKRTGGAGTEAFF
-	TRBV6-5	-	TRBJ1-6	TGTGCCAGCGGGGTCTATAATTCACCCCTCCACTTT	CASGVYNSPLHF
-	TRBV30	-	TRBJ1-3	TGTGCCTGGAGTCGCTGGCCTAAATTTGGAAACACCATATATTTT	CAWSRWPKFGNTIYF
TRBD2	TRBV4-1	-	TRBJ2-2	TGCGCCAGCCGACTAGCGGGAGTTTTGAGCACCGGGGAGCTGTTTTTT	CASRLAGVLSTGELFF
TRBD2	TRBV6-6	once	TRBJ2-3	TGTGCCAGTTGCGAGCGGGGGGGTGTTACGCAGTATTTT	CASCERGGVTQYF
TRBD1	TRBV19	-	TRBJ1-1	TGTGCCAGTTATACAGGGGTTTCGAACACTGAAGCTTTCTTT	CASYTGVSNTEAFF
-	TRBV7-7	-	TRBJ1-5	TGTGCCAGCAGCTCCCATAGCTGGTCGGGCAATCAGCCCCAGCATTTT	CASSSHSWSGNQPQHF
-	TRBV18	-	TRBJ1-2	TGTGCCAGCTCACCCCTCCTAAGTGAGAATGGCTACACCTTC	CASSPLLSENGYTF
TRBD1	TRBV10-3	-	TRBJ1-1	TGTGCCATCAAGTCAGGGGGGAACACTGAAGCTTTCTTT	CAIKSGGNTEAFF
-	TRBV19	-	TRBJ1-1	TGTGCCAGCATCCTGGATGCCGTGGCGGGTGAAGCTTTCTTT	CASILDAVAGEAFF
-	TRBV6-4	few	TRBJ2-2	TGTGCCAGCAGTGGAGGGCGTTCCGGGGAGCTGTTTTTT	CASSGGRSGELFF
-	TRBV4-1	few	TRBJ1-2	TGTGCCAGCAGCCAATCGGCCTATGGCTACACCTTC	CASSQSAYGYTF
-	TRBV4-1	-	TRBJ2-3	TGCGCCAGCAGCCAAGTTAGGGTAGATACGCAGTATTTT	CASSQVRVDTQYF
-	TRBV30	-	TRBJ2-7	TGTGCCTGGACCCGGGGCGGGGACATGGGCGAGCAGTACTTC	CAWTRGGDMGEQYF
-	TRBV29-1	few	TRBJ2-3	TGCAGCCCGTCACGGGACAGCACAGATACGCAGTATTTT	CSPSRDSTDTQYF
TRBD2	TRBV5-6	-	TRBJ2-7	TGTGCCAGCAGCACGCCGGGACTAGCGGCAACCTACGAGCAGTACTTC	CASSTPGLAATYEQYF
TRBD2	TRBV7-9	-	TRBJ2-3	TGTGCCAGCAGCTCCGGGACTAGCGGGAGAACAGATACGCAGTATTTT	CASSSGTSGRTDTQYF
-	TRBV30	-	TRBJ2-3	TGTGCCTGGAGTGTATTTGGCCCTGAAAGGACAGATACGCAGTATTTT	CAWSVFGPERTDTQYF
-	TRBV11-2	few	TRBJ2-7	TGTGCCAGCAGCTTAAGCCACGAGCAGTACTTC	CASSLSHEQYF
-	TRBV30	-	TRBJ2-5	TGTGCCTGGAACCCCCAGGGGAGGGAGACCCAGTACTTC	CAWNPQGRETQYF
TRBD1	TRBV19	-	TRBJ1-2	TGTGCCAGTAGTGTCGGACAGGGGAACTATGGCTACACCTTC	CASSVGQGNYGYTF
-	TRBV7-9	few	TRBJ1-2	TGTGCCAGCAGCTTAGATGTCTCCAACTATGGCTACACCTTC	CASSLDVSNYGYTF
TRBD1	TRBV15	-	TRBJ1-3	TGTGCCACCCAAGTGGACAGGTTCAGAAACACCATATATTTT	CATQVDRFRNTIYF
TRBD2	TRBV29-1	-	TRBJ2-7	TGCAGCGTTTTAGCGGGCCGAACCTACGAGCAGTACTTC	CSVLAGRTYEQYF
-	TRBV5-1	-	TRBJ2-3	TGCGCCAGCAGCTTGGGGCACGCTAGCGGCACAGATACGCAGTATTTT	CASSLGHASGTDTQYF
TRBD1	TRBV29-1	-	TRBJ1-1	TGCAGCGTTGATGCCAGGGGGCTTGGAGACACTGAAGCTTTCTTT	CSVDARGLGDTEAFF